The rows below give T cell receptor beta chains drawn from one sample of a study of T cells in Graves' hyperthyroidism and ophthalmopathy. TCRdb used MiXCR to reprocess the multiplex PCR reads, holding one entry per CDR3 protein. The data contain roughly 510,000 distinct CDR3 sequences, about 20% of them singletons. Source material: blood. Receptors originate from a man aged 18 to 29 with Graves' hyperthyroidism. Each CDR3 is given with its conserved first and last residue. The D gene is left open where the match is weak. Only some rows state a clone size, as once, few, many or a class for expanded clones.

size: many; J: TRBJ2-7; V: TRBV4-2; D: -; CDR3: CASSQGPGSSYEQYF; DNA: TGTGCCAGCAGCCAAGGCCCAGGCAGCTCCTACGAGCAGTACTTC
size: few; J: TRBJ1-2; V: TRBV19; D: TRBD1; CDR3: CASSTRDRGRTDYGYTF; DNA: TGTGCCAGTAGTACACGGGACAGGGGAAGAACAGACTATGGCTACACCTTC
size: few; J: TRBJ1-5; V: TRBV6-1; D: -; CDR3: CASSDNSDQPRHF; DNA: TGTGCCAGTAGTGACAATAGCGATCAGCCCCGGCATTTT
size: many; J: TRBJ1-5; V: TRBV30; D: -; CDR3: CAWSYGGNQPQHF; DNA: TGTGCCTGGAGCTACGGCGGTAATCAGCCCCAGCATTTT
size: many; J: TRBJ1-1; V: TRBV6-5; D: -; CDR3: CATRLADSTEAFF; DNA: TGTGCCACCAGGCTCGCCGACAGCACTGAAGCTTTCTTT
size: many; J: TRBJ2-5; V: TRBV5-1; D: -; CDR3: CASSLAMETQYF; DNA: TGCGCCAGCAGCTTGGCCATGGAGACCCAGTACTTC
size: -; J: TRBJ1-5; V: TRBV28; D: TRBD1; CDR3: CASRHQGENSNQPQHF; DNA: TGTGCCAGCAGACACCAGGGGGAGAATAGCAATCAGCCCCAGCATTTT
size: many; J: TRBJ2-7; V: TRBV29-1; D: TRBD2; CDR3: CSVRLAHSYEQYF; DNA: TGCAGCGTTAGACTAGCGCACTCCTACGAGCAGTACTTC
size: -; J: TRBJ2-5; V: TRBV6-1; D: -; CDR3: CASSGGLSTGAQYF; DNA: TGTGCCAGCAGTGGTGGATTGTCTACTGGGGCCCAGTACTTC
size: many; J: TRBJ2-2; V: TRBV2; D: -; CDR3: CASRTTVAQTSGELFF; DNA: TGTGCCAGCAGGACAACAGTGGCACAAACATCCGGGGAGCTGTTTTTT
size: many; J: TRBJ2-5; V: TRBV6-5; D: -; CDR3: CASSYSLAQVGETQCF; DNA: TGTGCCAGCAGTTACTCCCTGGCGCAGGTAGGGGAGACCCAGTGCTTC
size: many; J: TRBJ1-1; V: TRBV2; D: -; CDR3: CASSVSGNTEAFF; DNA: TGTGCCAGCAGTGTCTCGGGGAACACTGAAGCTTTCTTT
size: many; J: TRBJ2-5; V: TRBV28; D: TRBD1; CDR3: CASSQTGEITQYF; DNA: TGTGCCAGCAGTCAGACAGGGGAAATAACCCAGTACTTC
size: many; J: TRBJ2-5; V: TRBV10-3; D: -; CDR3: CAISESGGGETQYF; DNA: TGTGCCATCAGTGAGTCGGGAGGGGGAGAGACCCAGTACTTC
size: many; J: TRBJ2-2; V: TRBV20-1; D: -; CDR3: CSVDGGAVAGELFF; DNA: TGCAGTGTAGATGGGGGCGCTGTGGCCGGGGAGCTGTTTTTT
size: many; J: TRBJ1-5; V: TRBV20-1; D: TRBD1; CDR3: CSAPPQGAFWGNQPQHF; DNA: TGCAGTGCGCCACCCCAGGGGGCCTTCTGGGGGAATCAGCCCCAGCATTTT
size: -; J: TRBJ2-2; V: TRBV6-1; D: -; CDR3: CASSLRTMDTGELFF; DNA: TGTGCCAGCAGTCTCAGAACGATGGACACCGGGGAGCTGTTTTTT
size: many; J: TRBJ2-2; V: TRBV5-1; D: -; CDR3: CASSSNSRGTDTGELFF; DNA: TGCGCCAGCAGCTCAAACTCGAGGGGGACGGACACCGGGGAGCTGTTTTTT
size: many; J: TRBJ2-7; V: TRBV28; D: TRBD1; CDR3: CASRPSQGYEQYF; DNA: TGTGCCAGCAGACCGTCACAGGGGTACGAGCAGTACTTC
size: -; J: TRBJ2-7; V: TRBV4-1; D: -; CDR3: CASSHDLTRPPYEQYF; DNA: TGCGCCAGCAGCCATGATCTGACCCGCCCTCCCTACGAGCAGTACTTC